The 31 T cell receptor beta chains reported below all come from one sample, sequenced in a study of cytotoxic CD8 clonotypes in ibrutinib-treated CLL (dated by TCRdb to the early 2020s). Library generation was performed with the immunoSEQ multiplex PCR assay. The table was pulled from immuneACCESS by TCRdb, which kept in-frame rearrangements only. Such tables lose some clones; where checked, under half of the loss comes from unresolved V genes, and the rest has no known cause. This sample holds 200,000 to 250,000 clones; roughly 77% were observed only once. Of the sample, about 6% is held by the ten largest clones. Explained via the paper, the time point label denotes: eleven to twelve months on ibrutinib. The sample was PBMCs, taken after 12 months of ibrutinib treatment. The source is a human donor with chronic lymphocytic leukemia.

This clone appeared once. This chain links TRBV6-5 with TRBJ1-2; D may be TRBD1 (5 bases). This CDR3 has 15 residues. Germline CDR1 MNHEY, CDR2 SVGAGI. The V end was cut by 5 bases, the J end by 2 bases, with 15 bases between. This CDR3 reads CASSPTGGENYGYTF. DNA of the CDR3: TGTGCCAGCAGTCCCACTGGAGGGGAAAACTATGGCTACACCTTC.

The chain joins TRBV7-6 to TRBJ1-5; D gene uncertain. Deletions cut 5 bases from V and 6 bases from J, with 11 bases between. This CDR3 region has 13 residues. Germline values: CDR1 SGHVS, CDR2 FNYEAQ. CDR3 nucleotide sequence: TGTGCCAGCAGCCTCGGGTCCGCTCAGCCCCAGCATTTT. Amino acids: CASSLGSAQPQHF.

This clone has more than one count but fewer than ten. The chain recombines TRBV5-1 with TRBJ1-2; D is unclear. This CDR3 is built from 10 residues. V lost 2 bases to trimming and J lost 8 bases, with 4 bases between them. Germline CDR1 reads SGHRS; CDR2 reads YFSETQ. CDR3: CASSLVGYTF. In DNA, the CDR3 is TGCGCCAGCAGCTTAGTAGGCTACACCTTC.

This chain connects TRBV7-2 to TRBJ2-5; TRBD2 is a possible D gene (6 bases). The ends were cut back, 8 bases at V and 5 bases at J, with 15 bases in the middle. The CDR3 runs to 13 residues. The germline CDR1 and CDR2 sequences are SGHTA and FQGNSA. Here the CDR3 reads CASGQKAGETQYF. CDR3 DNA sequence: TGTGCCAGCGGGCAGAAGGCGGGGGAGACCCAGTACTTC.

This chain joins TRBV18 and TRBJ1-5, with 10 positions matching TRBD1. CDR3 size: 15 residues. The germline V gene has CDR1 KGHSH and CDR2 LQKENI. The V and J ends lost 4 bases and 4 bases, in that order; junction bases with no gene match: 4. The CDR3: CASSRGQGINQPQHF. The DNA for the CDR3 is TGTGCCAGCTCACGGGGACAGGGGATTAATCAGCCCCAGCATTTT.

The genes are TRBV5-6 and TRBJ1-4; possible D gene TRBD1, 5 bases. The CDR3 length is 17 residues. The germline V gene encodes CDR1 SGHDT and CDR2 YYEEEE. V lost 4 bases, J lost 4 bases, and 20 bases lay in between. Written as DNA, the CDR3 is TGTGCCAGCAGCCGAACCAAGGGGCGGAGCCATAATGAAAAACTGTTTTTT. It translates to CASSRTKGRSHNEKLFF. Full variable domain (rest looked up from reference TRBV5-6 and TRBJ1-4): DAGVTQSPTHLIKTRGQQVTLRCSPKSGHDTVSWYQQALGQGPQFIFQYYEEEERQRGNFPDRFSGHQFPNYSSELNVNALLLGDSALYLCASSRTKGRSHNEKLFFGSGTQLSVL.

This clone was picked up one time. The chain employs TRBV19 and TRBJ2-7; perhaps TRBD2 as D (5 bases). Germline lookup yields CDR1 LNHDA and CDR2 SQIVND (reference sequence). CDR3 length: 15 amino acids. The V and J ends lost 4 bases and 4 bases respectively, with 17 bases between them. CDR3 in amino acids: CASSTFGLSMYEQYF. The CDR3 nucleotides read TGTGCCAGTAGTACTTTCGGACTGTCAATGTACGAGCAGTACTTC.

DNA for the CDR3: TGTGCCAGCAGTGAAGTCAAAAGGGGTTCTGCCACTGAAGCTTTCTTT. Amino acid sequence: CASSEVKRGSATEAFF. The chain combines TRBV2 with TRBJ1-1; the D gene is possibly TRBD1 (5 bases). The CDR3 has 16 residues. The germline V and J ends were trimmed by 1 base and 4 bases, with 16 bases remaining between them. Germline CDR1 SNHLY, CDR2 FYNNEI.

The J gene is TRBJ1-1, the V gene TRBV29-1, with 8 bases identical to TRBD1. In germline, CDR1 is SQVTM, CDR2 ANQGSEA. There are 12 residues in the CDR3. V was clipped by 8 bases and J by 7 bases; unmatched bases: 9. CDR3 sequence reads: CSTTQGALEAFF. For the CDR3, the DNA is TGCAGCACTACCCAGGGGGCGCTTGAAGCTTTCTTT.

The chain uses TRBV7-6 and TRBJ2-1; 8 bases map to TRBD2. The length of the CDR3 is 15 residues. V lost 1 base, J lost 9 bases, and 8 bases stayed unmatched. From germline, CDR1 is SGHVS and CDR2 FNYEAQ. The CDR3, as DNA: TGTGCCAGCAGCTTAGGAGGGTCGGGAGGGGTTGAGCAGTTCTTC. This codes for CASSLGGSGGVEQFF.

The V and J genes are TRBV30 and TRBJ1-5; D is undetermined. With 2 bases removed from V and 6 bases from J, the gap between germline ends came to 14 bases. The CDR3 is 14 residues long. Looked up from germline, CDR1 is GTSNPN and CDR2 is SVGIG (reference sequence). Written as DNA, the CDR3 is TGTGCCTGGAGTCCCCTTAATTTTCGTCAGCCCCAGCATTTT. It specifies CAWSPLNFRQPQHF.

The chain is built from TRBV21-1 and TRBJ2-1. TRBV21-1 is tagged as a pseudogene. The CDR3 totals 16 residues. CDR3 sequence: CASSKTASNLYNEQFF. The CDR3 DNA reads as TGTGCCAGCAGCAAAACGGCGTCGAACTTGTACAATGAGCAGTTCTTC.

The chain couples TRBV4-3 to TRBJ2-7; possibly TRBD1 for D (5 bases). This CDR3 is built from 16 residues. The V gene's germline CDR1 is LGHNA and CDR2 YSLEER. V lost 0 bases, J lost 0 bases, and 12 bases lay in between. This CDR3 reads CASSQETQVGSYEQYF. CDR3 nucleotide sequence: TGCGCCAGCAGCCAAGAGACACAGGTGGGCTCCTACGAGCAGTACTTC.

V gene TRBV6-1 combines with J gene TRBJ2-7; TRBD1 aligns across 7 bases. Germline V gives CDR1 MNHNS, CDR2 SASEGT. The CDR3 loop spans 14 amino acids. V shed 2 bases and J 5 bases; nucleotides not matched to a gene: 6. CDR3 in DNA: TGTGCCAGCAGTGAATTTAGGGGGCTCCACGAGCAGTACTTC. Protein product: CASSEFRGLHEQYF.

The chain uses TRBV6-5 and TRBJ2-2, with D perhaps matching TRBD1 (6 bases). Germline V gives CDR1 MNHEY, CDR2 SVGAGI. The CDR3 runs to 15 residues. V was pared by 0 bases and J by 4 bases, with 9 bases between. The CDR3 region has the DNA TGTGCCAGCAGTTACTCGTTCAGGGGCACCGGGGAGCTGTTTTTT. Encoded protein: CASSYSFRGTGELFF.

This clone has just one count. The chain joins TRBV6-5 to TRBJ1-2, with 8 bases lining up with TRBD1. V dropped 0 bases and J dropped 4; count of bases not matched to a gene: 4. The CDR3 runs to 15 residues. Germline CDR1 MNHEY, CDR2 SVGAGI. CDR3 amino acids: CASSYSRTGLYGYTF. DNA of the CDR3: TGTGCCAGCAGTTACTCGAGGACAGGGCTCTATGGCTACACCTTC.

The chain joins TRBV29-1 to TRBJ1-4; TRBD1 might be the D (6 bases). In germline, CDR1 is SQVTM, CDR2 ANQGSEA. The germline V and J ends were trimmed by 7 bases and 8 bases, with 11 bases remaining between them. The CDR3 extends over 11 amino acids. Written as DNA, the CDR3 is TGCAGCGCGGGACAAGGGGAAAAACTGTTTTTT. This sequence encodes CSAGQGEKLFF.

The V gene is TRBV5-1, the J gene TRBJ1-2; D uncertain. This CDR3 comprises 12 residues. Trimming left V 1 base short and J 3 bases short, with 4 bases between. The V gene's germline CDR1 is SGHRS and CDR2 YFSETQ. CDR3 bases: TGCGCCAGCAGCTTGTTCGACTATGGCTACACCTTC. Amino acids: CASSLFDYGYTF.

This clone was seen only a few times. The chain couples TRBV4-1 to TRBJ1-2; D is uncertain. CDR1 is MGHRA and CDR2 is YSYEKL in the germline V gene. The V end was cut by 0 bases, the J end by 5 bases, with 13 bases between. This CDR3 has 15 amino acids. The CDR3 coding sequence is TGCGCCAGCAGCCAAGATTTAAATGCAGGATATGGCTACACCTTC. Encoded protein: CASSQDLNAGYGYTF.

The CDR3 is CASSSHNSAGELFF. CDR3 coding DNA: TGTGCCAGCAGCTCCCACAACTCCGCCGGGGAGCTGTTTTTT. The chain is built from TRBV7-3 and TRBJ2-2; D is unresolved. The V gene lost 4 bases and the J gene lost 6 bases, with 12 bases spanning the gap. CDR1 SGHTA and CDR2 FQGTGA come from the germline V gene. The CDR3 sequence is 14 residues long.

This clone has more than one count but fewer than ten. The chain uses TRBV18 and TRBJ1-2, with 8 bases lining up with TRBD1. Trimming took 4 bases from V and 4 from J; bases not matched to a gene: 5. From germline, CDR1 is KGHSH and CDR2 LQKENI. This CDR3 spans 14 amino acids. The DNA of the CDR3 is TGTGCCAGCTCACTTAGGACAGGGTCCTATGGCTACACCTTC. As protein: CASSLRTGSYGYTF.

V usage is TRBV28 and J usage is TRBJ1-2; D may be TRBD1 (6 bases). Germline V gives CDR1 MDHEN, CDR2 SYDVKM. The ends were cut back, 2 bases at V and 2 bases at J, with 18 bases in the middle. There are 17 residues in the CDR3. CDR3: CASSLVPGAGANYGYTF. DNA of the CDR3: TGTGCCAGCAGTTTAGTCCCGGGAGCAGGGGCAAACTATGGCTACACCTTC.

About this clone: The same CDR3 is also encoded by other DNA sequences in this sample. The chain couples TRBV6-5 to TRBJ2-5; no clear D gene. CDR3 length equals 13 residues. Germline CDR1 is MNHEY and CDR2 is SVGAGI. Trimming took 0 bases from V and 5 from J, leaving 7 bases between them. This CDR3 is CASSYSSRETQYF. CDR3 DNA: TGTGCCAGCAGTTACTCGAGTAGGGAGACCCAGTACTTC.

The V gene is TRBV11-3, the J gene TRBJ2-3; 12 nucleotides line up with TRBD1. V dropped 6 bases and J dropped 5; count of bases not matched to a gene: 6. CDR3 length: 15 amino acids. Per the germline V gene, CDR1 is SGHNT and CDR2 is YENEEA. CDR3 bases: TGTGCCAGCAGTGCTGGGACAGGGGGCAGAGATACGCAGTATTTT. Residues: CASSAGTGGRDTQYF.

The chain couples TRBV5-6 to TRBJ2-7, with D perhaps matching TRBD2 (7 bases). The length of the CDR3 is 15 residues. CDR1 and CDR2 from the germline V gene are SGHDT and YYEEEE. Trimming pared 0 bases from V and 0 bases from J, leaving 10 bases between. The CDR3 protein is CASSLVGGGSYEQYF. As DNA, the CDR3 is TGTGCCAGCAGCTTGGTGGGAGGGGGCTCCTACGAGCAGTACTTC.

This chain connects TRBV5-5 to TRBJ1-3; the D gene is possibly TRBD1 (5 bases). The V gene's germline CDR1 is SGHKS and CDR2 YYEKEE (reference sequence). V was pared by 4 bases and J by 4 bases, with 27 bases between. This CDR3 comprises 19 residues. CDR3 DNA: TGTGCCAGCAGCCCAGGGCAGACGAGGCTCCTAAAATCGGGAAACACCATATATTTT. Protein product: CASSPGQTRLLKSGNTIYF.

The chain employs TRBV5-1 and TRBJ2-6; D unclear. Germline V CDR1 and CDR2: SGHRS, YFSETQ. Deletions cut 7 bases from V and 0 bases from J, with 8 bases between. The CDR3 covers 14 residues. CDR3 amino acids: CASGTGSGANVLTF. The CDR3 DNA reads as TGCGCCAGCGGCACCGGCTCTGGGGCCAACGTCCTGACTTTC.

J is TRBJ2-7 and V is TRBV6-5, with D unresolved. This CDR3 is 14 amino acids long. Looked up from germline, CDR1 is MNHEY and CDR2 is SVGAGI. Deletions cut 7 bases from V and 5 bases from J, with 18 bases between. The CDR3 bases are TGTGCCAGCACCGACGGGCGCTTTAGCCACGAGCAGTACTTC. Translating gives CASTDGRFSHEQYF.

The chain carries TRBV27 and TRBJ1-5, with D unclear. The CDR3 consists of 14 residues. V was clipped by 4 bases and J by 2 bases, with 9 bases between them. Per the germline V gene, CDR1 is MNHEY and CDR2 is SMNVEV (reference sequence). DNA for the CDR3: TGTGCCAGCAGTTCTGGGCTGGGCAATCAGCCCCAGCATTTT. It specifies CASSSGLGNQPQHF.

The V call is TRBV5-1, the J call TRBJ2-6; no clear D. Germline-derived CDR1 and CDR2 are SGHRS and YFSETQ. The CDR3 covers 17 residues. V was cut by 0 bases and J by 0 bases, with 10 bases left in between. CDR3: CASSLGAGHSGANVLTF. The CDR3 bases are TGCGCCAGCAGCTTGGGTGCAGGTCACTCTGGGGCCAACGTCCTGACTTTC.

This clone was seen only once. The chain joins TRBV28 to TRBJ1-2; D is unresolved. This CDR3 has 12 amino acids. Looked up from germline, CDR1 is MDHEN and CDR2 is SYDVKM. V lost 5 bases, J lost 4 bases, and 8 bases lay in between. This chain's CDR3 is CASSLRLYGYTF. DNA of the CDR3: TGTGCCAGCAGTCTCCGACTCTATGGCTACACCTTC.